Listed below are T cell receptor beta chains from one sample, sequenced in a study of beta chain features in type 1 diabetes. Clones were sequenced by immunoSEQ multiplex PCR, and TCRdb holds only the in-frame ones, with some missing. This repertoire shows 680,000 or so clones, under 15% found once; its top ten account for approximately 0.021%. The material sequenced was naive CD4+ T cells from blood. The receptors come from a man younger than 35 with type 1 diabetes. The CDR3 runs from the conserved cysteine through the conserved F or W. A D gene is named only where the DNA matches it firmly. Clone size is stated in some rows and not others, as once, few, many or a class when expanded.

v_call,clone_size,d_call,j_call,cdr3_aa,cdr3_nt
TRBV19,NA,TRBD2,TRBJ2-1,CASSTLAGGYNEQFF,TGTGCCAGTAGTACCCTAGCGGGGGGGTACAATGAGCAGTTCTTC
TRBV30,few,TRBD1,TRBJ1-2,CAWRKTGEREGYTF,TGTGCCTGGAGGAAAACAGGGGAAAGGGAAGGCTACACCTTC
TRBV7-6,NA,TRBD2,TRBJ2-1,CASSSQLLSGGNEQFF,TGTGCCAGCAGCTCCCAGCTCCTATCGGGAGGGAATGAGCAGTTCTTC
TRBV11-2,NA,NA,TRBJ2-3,CASSEPGLPSTDTQYF,TGTGCCAGCAGCGAACCGGGACTTCCTAGCACAGATACGCAGTATTTT
TRBV29-1,few,TRBD2,TRBJ2-5,CSAAGTSGGETQYF,TGCAGCGCTGCCGGGACTAGCGGGGGGGAGACCCAGTACTTC
TRBV6-5,few,TRBD1,TRBJ2-5,CASNLQGGQETQYF,TGTGCCAGCAACCTACAGGGGGGACAAGAGACCCAGTACTTC
TRBV5-6,few,NA,TRBJ2-1,CASMGRPRYEQFF,TGTGCCAGCATGGGAAGGCCGAGATATGAGCAGTTCTTC
TRBV7-2,NA,TRBD1,TRBJ1-5,CASSATRDRGKPQHF,TGTGCCAGCAGCGCGACCCGGGACAGGGGTAAGCCCCAGCATTTT
TRBV5-1,NA,NA,TRBJ2-7,CASTPHTGTYEQYF,TGCGCCAGCACCCCACACACAGGAACCTACGAGCAGTACTTC
TRBV27,few,NA,TRBJ2-7,CASSLSGAYEQYF,TGTGCCAGCAGTTTATCCGGGGCCTACGAGCAGTACTTC
TRBV14,NA,NA,TRBJ1-4,CASSRTATNEKLFF,TGTGCCAGCAGCAGGACAGCAACTAATGAAAAACTGTTTTTT
TRBV5-6,few,NA,TRBJ2-2,CASSLGQGTGELFF,TGTGCCAGCAGCTTGGGGCAGGGCACCGGGGAGCTGTTTTTT
TRBV7-9,NA,NA,TRBJ1-1,CASSPTSNTEAFF,TGTGCCAGCAGCCCGACAAGTAACACTGAAGCTTTCTTT
TRBV10-3,NA,TRBD1,TRBJ1-1,CAIHGGQLNTEAFF,TGTGCCATCCACGGGGGACAGTTGAACACTGAAGCTTTCTTT
TRBV18,NA,NA,TRBJ1-2,CASSPAASTYGYTF,TGTGCCAGCTCACCCGCGGCGTCGACCTATGGCTACACCTTC
TRBV25-1,NA,NA,TRBJ2-7,CASSEIGRRPSYEQYF,TGTGCCAGCAGTGAAATAGGCAGGCGACCCTCCTACGAGCAGTACTTC
TRBV21-1,few,NA,TRBJ1-1,CASSLKGAGQGNTEAFF,TGTGCCAGCAGCCTAAAGGGTGCAGGGCAGGGGAACACTGAAGCTTTCTTT
TRBV2,NA,NA,TRBJ1-1,CARGGMNTEAFF,TGTGCCCGGGGGGGCATGAACACTGAAGCTTTCTTT
TRBV2,few,NA,TRBJ2-3,CASGTNTQYF,TGTGCCAGCGGTACTAATACGCAGTATTTT
TRBV7-9,NA,NA,TRBJ2-7,CASSLVHVQGSSYEQYF,TGTGCCAGCAGCTTGGTGCATGTCCAGGGGTCGTCCTACGAGCAGTACTTC
TRBV7-9,few,TRBD1,TRBJ2-2,CASSPRPDRAFTGELFF,TGTGCCAGCAGCCCCCGCCCAGACAGGGCGTTCACCGGGGAGCTGTTTTTT
TRBV9,NA,TRBD1,TRBJ1-1,CASSALRGGDAFF,TGTGCCAGCAGCGCGCTGAGAGGGGGCGACGCTTTCTTT
TRBV5-1,NA,NA,TRBJ1-5,CASSPQGTDQPQHF,TGCGCCAGCAGCCCACAGGGTACTGATCAGCCCCAGCATTTT
TRBV4-1,few,TRBD1,TRBJ2-4,CASSHNTGQGIIAKNIQYF,TGCGCCAGCAGCCATAATACGGGACAGGGAATAATAGCCAAAAACATTCAGTACTTC
TRBV5-6,few,TRBD1,TRBJ1-5,CASSPGQGEPQHF,TGTGCCAGCAGCCCTGGACAGGGTGAGCCCCAGCATTTT
TRBV7-6,NA,TRBD1,TRBJ2-4,CASSSGTGKNIQYF,TGTGCCAGCAGCTCCGGGACAGGGAAAAACATTCAGTACTTC
TRBV18,NA,NA,TRBJ2-4,CASSPGLTKNIQYF,TGTGCCAGCTCCCCCGGGCTTACCAAAAACATTCAGTACTTC
TRBV29-1,NA,NA,TRBJ1-2,CSVEEIRGGYGYTF,TGCAGCGTTGAGGAAATCAGAGGGGGCTATGGCTACACCTTC
TRBV4-1,few,NA,TRBJ1-1,CASSHNKGGNTEAFF,TGCGCCAGCAGCCACAATAAGGGGGGGAACACTGAAGCTTTCTTT
TRBV7-9,few,NA,TRBJ1-2,CASSLDVTPGYGYTF,TGTGCCAGCAGCTTAGATGTGACCCCTGGGTATGGCTACACCTTC
TRBV6-6,NA,NA,TRBJ2-1,CASRPGDGEQFF,TGTGCCAGCAGACCAGGGGACGGGGAGCAGTTCTTC
TRBV10-3,NA,NA,TRBJ1-2,CATTPGQGNYGYTF,TGTGCCACCACCCCGGGGCAGGGGAACTATGGCTACACCTTC
TRBV30,once,NA,TRBJ2-7,CAWSGGYEQYF,TGTGCCTGGAGTGGGGGGTACGAGCAGTACTTC
TRBV30,few,NA,TRBJ1-2,CAWDSGAGYTF,TGTGCCTGGGATTCAGGGGCTGGCTACACCTTC
TRBV5-4,NA,NA,TRBJ2-1,CASSVLSYNEQFF,TGTGCCAGCAGCGTTCTCTCCTACAATGAGCAGTTCTTC
TRBV7-2,few,NA,TRBJ2-6,CASSVQGSGANVLTF,TGTGCCAGCAGCGTCCAGGGATCTGGGGCCAACGTCCTGACTTTC
TRBV6-6,few,TRBD1,TRBJ1-6,CASSPRGQNNSPLHF,TGTGCCAGCAGCCCACGGGGACAGAATAATTCACCCCTCCACTTT
TRBV19,NA,NA,TRBJ1-2,CASSVRSWSYGYTF,TGTGCCAGTAGTGTCCGCAGTTGGAGCTATGGCTACACCTTC
TRBV5-1,few,NA,TRBJ2-2,CASSPTGGNTGELFF,TGCGCCAGCAGCCCTACGGGCGGTAACACCGGGGAGCTGTTTTTT
TRBV7-2,NA,TRBD1,TRBJ2-6,CASSPGTVGVLTF,TGTGCCAGCAGCCCCGGGACAGTGGGCGTCCTGACTTTC
TRBV15,NA,NA,TRBJ1-1,CATSRDSPSLEAFF,TGTGCCACCAGCAGAGATTCGCCGTCTTTGGAAGCTTTCTTT
TRBV28,NA,TRBD1,TRBJ2-1,CASSSPGQYNEQFF,TGTGCCAGCAGTTCCCCGGGACAGTACAATGAGCAGTTCTTC
TRBV27,NA,NA,TRBJ2-3,CASRALSTDTQYF,TGTGCCAGCAGGGCCCTAAGCACAGATACGCAGTATTTT
TRBV7-8,NA,TRBD1,TRBJ2-3,CASSPGQASSTDTQYF,TGTGCCAGCAGCCCGGGACAGGCATCTAGCACAGATACGCAGTATTTT
TRBV10-3,few,NA,TRBJ1-2,CAISQTGEIYGYTF,TGTGCCATCAGCCAGACAGGAGAAATCTATGGCTACACCTTC
TRBV7-4,few,NA,TRBJ1-1,CARVGAEAFF,TGTGCCAGGGTGGGGGCTGAAGCTTTCTTT
TRBV20-1,few,NA,TRBJ2-1,CSVGTNNEQFF,TGCAGTGTCGGCACCAACAATGAGCAGTTCTTC
TRBV15,NA,NA,TRBJ2-3,CATSREGTFADTQYF,TGTGCCACCAGCAGAGAGGGGACATTTGCAGATACGCAGTATTTT
TRBV7-2,NA,NA,TRBJ1-2,CASSALGFGYGYTF,TGTGCCAGCAGCGCCCTCGGGTTTGGCTATGGCTACACCTTC
TRBV18,few,NA,TRBJ2-7,CASSPQVDPSSYEQYF,TGTGCCAGCTCACCACAGGTAGACCCAAGCTCCTACGAGCAGTACTTC
TRBV10-3,few,NA,TRBJ2-5,CATSNGGTQYF,TGTGCCACCTCGAACGGTGGGACCCAGTACTTC
TRBV4-1,NA,NA,TRBJ1-5,CASSPHSSGDNNQPQHF,TGCGCCAGCAGCCCACATTCATCAGGAGACAACAATCAGCCCCAGCATTTT
TRBV9,NA,NA,TRBJ2-2,CASSEKGSNTGELFF,TGTGCCAGCAGCGAGAAGGGCTCGAACACCGGGGAGCTGTTTTTT
TRBV5-4,few,NA,TRBJ2-2,CASSSRGRRELFF,TGTGCCAGCAGCTCGAGAGGACGACGGGAGCTGTTTTTT
TRBV28,NA,NA,TRBJ1-5,CASSPGGVSNQPQHF,TGTGCCAGCAGCCCTGGAGGAGTAAGCAATCAGCCCCAGCATTTT
TRBV9,few,NA,TRBJ2-1,CASSVVGVLSSYNEQFF,TGTGCCAGCAGCGTAGTGGGTGTATTGAGCTCCTACAATGAGCAGTTCTTC
TRBV19,few,NA,TRBJ2-3,CASSGMTDTQYF,TGTGCCAGTAGTGGGATGACAGATACGCAGTATTTT
TRBV7-6,NA,TRBD1,TRBJ1-4,CASSPGTVSTNEKLFF,TGTGCCAGCAGCCCCGGGACAGTCTCAACTAATGAAAAACTGTTTTTT
TRBV5-5,NA,NA,TRBJ2-3,CASSLLAALTDTQYF,TGTGCCAGCAGCTTGTTGGCAGCCCTCACAGATACGCAGTATTTT
TRBV10-2,NA,NA,TRBJ1-2,CASSEVTNYGYTF,TGCGCCAGCAGTGAAGTCACCAACTATGGCTACACCTTC